A single sample is the source of the 5 T cell receptor beta chains below, sequenced in a study of blood T cells in healthy people across ages. Alongside a J-beta primer mix, a sample-barcoded 5' primer served in a second PCR lasting roughly 7 to 11 cycles. TCRdb re-called the 5' RACE reads with MiXCR, one entry per CDR3 protein. The data hold 600,000 to 900,000 distinct CDR3 sequences, with roughly 25% observed a single time. These data were also reused for a study on T cells of mothers and their children.

The sample consisted of blood. Source of these receptors: a boy between 5 and 17 years old in good health.

The chain is built from TRBV7-2 and TRBJ2-5; D is undetermined. The CDR3 is 15 amino acids. Germline CDR1 and CDR2: SGHTA and FQGNSA. Trimming removed 0 bases from V and 1 base from J, with 9 bases in between. DNA for the CDR3: TGTGCCAGCAGCTTAGCGCCATCCATCCAAGAGACCCAGTACTTC. This gives the protein CASSLAPSIQETQYF. The whole variable domain, remainder taken from reference TRBV7-2 and TRBJ2-5, is GAGVSQSPSNKVTEKGKDVELRCDPISGHTALYWYRQSLGQGLEFLIYFQGNSAPDKSGLPSDRFSAERTGGSVSTLTIQRTQQEDSAVYLCASSLAPSIQETQYFGPGTRLLVL.

On this clonotype: The junction and the germline gene differ at one end; a read error may be behind it. The J gene is TRBJ2-5, the V gene TRBV29-1; TRBD2 might be the D (6 bases). Germline CDR1 reads SQVTM; CDR2 reads ANQGSEA. This CDR3 is built from 13 residues. The CDR3 DNA sequence: TGCAGCATTGAAGGGAGGTACCAAGAGACCCAGTACTTC. Translation gives CSIEGRYQETQYF.

This clonotype turned up a few times. The V call is TRBV7-9, the J call TRBJ2-2; 11 nucleotides align to TRBD2. The germline V gene has CDR1 SEHNR and CDR2 FQNEAQ (reference sequence). The CDR3 loop spans 18 amino acids. The junction had 14 bases not matched to a gene; V was cut back by 4 bases and J by 7 bases. The CDR3 region has the DNA TGTGCCAGCAGCTCCCAGCTAGCGGGGGGAATTCCCCGCGGGGAGCTGTTTTTT. It specifies CASSSQLAGGIPRGELFF. Full variable domain (outside the CDR3, taken from reference TRBV7-9 and TRBJ2-2): DTGVSQNPRHKITKRGQNVTFRCDPISEHNRLYWYRQTLGQGPEFLTYFQNEAQLEKSRLLSDRFSAERPKGSFSTLEIQRTEQGDSAMYLCASSSQLAGGIPRGELFFGEGSRLTVL.

At least ten counts were recorded for this clonotype. This chain's CDR3 is CASSLLGDNSPLHF. In DNA form, the CDR3 reads TGTGCCAGCAGCTTATTAGGGGACAATTCACCCCTCCACTTT. The chain joins TRBV7-3 to TRBJ1-6; TRBD1 is a possible D gene (5 bases). This CDR3 is 14 amino acids long. The V and J ends lost 2 bases and 7 bases respectively, with 9 bases between them. In germline, CDR1 is SGHTA, CDR2 FQGTGA.

The rearrangement links TRBV20-1 to TRBJ1-1, with D possibly matching TRBD1 (5 bases). V was trimmed by 6 bases and J by 4 bases, leaving 15 bases between them. Looked up from germline, CDR1 is DFQATT and CDR2 is SNEGSKA (reference sequence). CDR3 size: 13 residues. CDR3 residues: CSAWPAGATEAFF. DNA for the CDR3: TGCAGTGCCTGGCCCGCTGGGGCCACTGAAGCTTTCTTT.